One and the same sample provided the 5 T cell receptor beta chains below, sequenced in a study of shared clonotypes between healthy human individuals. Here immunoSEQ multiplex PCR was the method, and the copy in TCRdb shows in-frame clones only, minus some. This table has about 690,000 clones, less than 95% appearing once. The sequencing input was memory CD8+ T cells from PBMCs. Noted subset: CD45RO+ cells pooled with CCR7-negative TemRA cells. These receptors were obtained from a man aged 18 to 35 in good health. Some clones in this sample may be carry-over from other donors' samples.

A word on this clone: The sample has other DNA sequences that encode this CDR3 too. This chain's CDR3 is CASSVGGGNQPQHF. The CDR3, as DNA: TGTGCCAGCAGCGTAGGGGGAGGCAATCAGCCCCAGCATTTT. The chain links TRBV9 to TRBJ1-5; no clear D gene. The CDR3 runs to 14 residues. V was pared by 0 bases and J by 2 bases, with 6 bases between. The V gene's germline CDR1 is SGDLS and CDR2 YYNGEE.

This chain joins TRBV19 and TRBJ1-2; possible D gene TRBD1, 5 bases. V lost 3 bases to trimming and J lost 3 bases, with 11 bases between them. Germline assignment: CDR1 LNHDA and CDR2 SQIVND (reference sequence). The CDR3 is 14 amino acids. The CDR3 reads CASSILPGDYGYTF. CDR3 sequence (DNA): TGTGCCAGTAGTATCCTTCCGGGGGACTATGGCTACACCTTC.

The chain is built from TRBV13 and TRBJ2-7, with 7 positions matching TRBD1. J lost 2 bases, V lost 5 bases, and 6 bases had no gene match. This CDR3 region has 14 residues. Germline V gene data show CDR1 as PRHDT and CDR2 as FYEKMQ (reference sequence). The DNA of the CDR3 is TGTGCCAGCAGCCCAACCGGGACAGCCTACGAGCAGTACTTC. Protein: CASSPTGTAYEQYF.

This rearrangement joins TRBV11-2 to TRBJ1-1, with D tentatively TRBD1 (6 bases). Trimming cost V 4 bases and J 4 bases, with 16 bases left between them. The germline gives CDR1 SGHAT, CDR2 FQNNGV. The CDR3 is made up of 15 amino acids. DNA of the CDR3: TGTGCCAGCAGCTCCTGGTGGGGGCTGAGCACTGAAGCTTTCTTT. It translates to CASSSWWGLSTEAFF.

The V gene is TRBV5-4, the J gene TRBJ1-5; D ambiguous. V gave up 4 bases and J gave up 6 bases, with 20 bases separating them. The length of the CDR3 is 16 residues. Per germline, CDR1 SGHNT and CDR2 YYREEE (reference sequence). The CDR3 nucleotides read TGTGCCAGCAGCCCCGGACCCCCGGGCAGCGGTCAGCCCCAGCATTTT. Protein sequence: CASSPGPPGSGQPQHF. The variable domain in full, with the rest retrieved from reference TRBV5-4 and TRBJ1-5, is ETGVTQSPTHLIKTRGQQVTLRCSSQSGHNTVSWYQQALGQGPQFIFQYYREEENGRGNFPPRFSGLQFPNYSSELNVNALELDDSALYLCASSPGPPGSGQPQHFGDGTRLSIL.